Each of the 4 T cell receptor beta chains below was sequenced from the same sample in a study of cytomegalovirus exposure and HLA in healthy donors. The primer mix had 60 Vbeta and 13 Jbeta primers. The data were produced by immunoSEQ multiplex PCR, yet TCRdb's version contains in-frame clones alone and is incomplete. Found here are roughly 68,000 clones, about three quarters of them singletons; the top ten hold roughly 5%. The source material was PBMCs. Receptor source: a male donor in good health and CMV-seropositive.

This clone was recorded once. The V call is TRBV4-1, the J call TRBJ1-1; 9 positions match TRBD1. The V gene's germline CDR1 is MGHRA and CDR2 YSYEKL. This CDR3 comprises 21 residues. V lost 2 bases to trimming and J lost 4 bases; unmatched junction nucleotides: 23. The CDR3 bases are TGCGCCAGCAGCCAATCTTTGGGGACAGGGTTGCTTATACCTCGGGGCACTGAAGCTTTCTTT. Translating it yields CASSQSLGTGLLIPRGTEAFF.

The chain has TRBV7-3 and TRBJ1-1; D gene uncertain. The germline gives CDR1 SGHTA, CDR2 FQGTGA. There are 14 residues in the CDR3. V was cut by 2 bases and J by 1 base, with 8 bases left in between. The CDR3 loop reads CASSLSGRNTEAFF. CDR3 DNA sequence: TGTGCCAGCAGCTTATCTGGGCGGAACACTGAAGCTTTCTTT.

In DNA form, the CDR3 reads TGTGCCAGCAGTTACTCGATGACAGGGGAAAAACTGTTTTTT. It translates to CASSYSMTGEKLFF. The chain recombines TRBV6-5 with TRBJ1-4; TRBD1 matches at 7 bases. CDR3 length equals 14 residues. V trimming: 0 bases; J trimming: 8 bases; junction bases outside the gene matches: 3. Germline lookup yields CDR1 MNHEY and CDR2 SVGAGI.

Only a few counts were recorded for this clone. The chain links TRBV4-3 to TRBJ1-5; TRBD1 matches 7 bases. The V segment lost 3 bases and the J segment 4 bases; nucleotides outside the gene matches: 12. The germline CDR1 and CDR2 sequences are LGHNA and YSLEER. The CDR3 sequence is 17 residues long. This chain's CDR3 is CASSHHKWGQSNQPQHF. Here the CDR3 DNA reads TGCGCCAGCAGCCACCATAAGTGGGGACAGTCTAATCAGCCCCAGCATTTT.